Listed here is a single T cell receptor (beta chain). The antigen remains unidentified. This sample was included in a study of graft-versus-host responses after intestinal transplantation. V gave up 2 bases and J gave up 0 bases, with 10 bases separating them. This CDR3 is 16 amino acids long. Germline V CDR1 and CDR2: MDHEN, SYDVKM. TCRdb's table, derived via immunoSEQ multiplex PCR, lists solely in-frame clones and lacks some. This sample has more than 95,000 clones, with 75% to 95% found just once. The sequencing used unstimulated CD4+ T cells sorted from spleen or lymph node cells, collected before intestinal transplant. The chain recombines TRBV28 with TRBJ1-4; D is perhaps TRBD1 (5 bases). This receptor was obtained from a human donor who received an intestinal transplant. CDR3 sequence: CASSLVMGPTNEKLFF. The CDR3 nucleotides read TGTGCCAGCAGTTTAGTCATGGGGCCAACTAATGAAAAACTGTTTTTT. The entire variable domain, with the rest obtained from reference TRBV28 and TRBJ1-4, is as follows: DVKVTQSSRYLVKRTGEKVFLECVQDMDHENMFWYRQDPGLGLRLIYFSYDVKMKEKGDIPEGYSVSREKKERFSLILESASTNQTSMYLCASSLVMGPTNEKLFFGSGTQLSVL.